This T cell receptor (beta chain) comes out of a study of blood T cell repertoires in COVID-19. About the research overall: T cells, B-cell-depleted T cells, or PBMCs supplied cDNA or gDNA.

Germline V lookup: CDR1 SGHDN, CDR2 FVKESK. This CDR3 is built from 16 residues. The V and J ends lost 1 base and 0 bases respectively, with 10 bases between them. Individuals drawn from 24 US areas were roughly 18 to 95 years old. Participants had their cohort set by participant-reported clinical history. Two negative PCRs, clearance, or symptom resolution had been documented for recovered Cohort 3 donors. Only in-frame clones appear in the TCRdb table, and some are missing; sequencing was by immunoSEQ multiplex PCR. The repertoire holds about 160,000 clones, about four fifths seen once, with around 3.7% in the top ten.

This chain uses TRBV14 with TRBJ1-3, with D hard to call. This TCR came from a woman aged 60-75 years who had recovered from COVID-19. The sequenced material came from PBMCs or T cells enriched from blood (not recorded which). As DNA, the CDR3 is TGTGCCAGCAGCCAAGGCCGTCTCAGCTCTGGAAACACCATATATTTT. Translation: CASSQGRLSSGNTIYF. Full variable domain (missing parts from reference TRBV14 and TRBJ1-3): EAGVTQFPSHSVIEKGQTVTLRCDPISGHDNLYWYRRVMGKEIKFLLHFVKESKQDESGMPNNRFLAERTGGTYSTLKVQPAELEDSGVYFCASSQGRLSSGNTIYFGEGSWLTVV.